These T cell receptor beta chains were read from a single sample in a study of cytomegalovirus exposure and HLA in healthy donors. Here immunoSEQ multiplex PCR was the method, and the copy in TCRdb shows in-frame clones only, minus some. The table lists about 190,000 clones, roughly 79% of them singletons. Sample: PBMCs. The receptor set was obtained from a woman between 18 and 30 years old in good health and CMV-seronegative. CDR3s include the opening cysteine and the closing phenylalanine or tryptophan. The D gene is left open where the match is weak. Expanded clones get a size class; other rows say once, few or many, or leave the size out.

clone_size	v_call	j_call	d_call	cdr3_aa	cdr3_nt
-	TRBV4-3	TRBJ2-5	TRBD2	CASSQEDGVIRLAKETQYF	TGCGCCAGCAGCCAAGAAGACGGTGTGATCCGACTAGCGAAAGAGACCCAGTACTTC
-	TRBV11-1	TRBJ2-2	-	CASSLTRNTGELFF	TGTGCCAGCAGCTTAACCAGGAACACCGGGGAGCTGTTTTTT
-	TRBV28	TRBJ2-1	-	CASRTTSYNEQFF	TGTGCCAGTAGAACGACTAGCTACAATGAGCAGTTCTTC
-	TRBV19	TRBJ1-1	TRBD1	CASGTGTNTEAFF	TGTGCCAGTGGGACAGGGACGAACACTGAAGCTTTCTTT
-	TRBV29-1	TRBJ1-2	-	CSVAAFPQRGGYTF	TGCAGCGTCGCGGCCTTTCCCCAGCGAGGGGGCTACACCTTC
-	TRBV28	TRBJ1-3	-	CASSLLGVGAETRNTIYF	TGTGCCAGCAGTTTATTAGGCGTTGGGGCGGAGACCAGAAACACCATATATTTT
-	TRBV6-1	TRBJ2-7	TRBD2	CASNVAGASYEQYF	TGTGCCAGCAATGTAGCGGGGGCCTCCTACGAGCAGTACTTC
-	TRBV6-5	TRBJ2-5	TRBD2	CASRGLAGETQYF	TGTGCCAGCCGGGGACTAGCGGGGGAGACCCAGTACTTC
-	TRBV6-6	TRBJ1-1	TRBD1	CASSFPKTGLNTEAFF	TGTGCCAGCAGTTTCCCGAAGACAGGGCTAAACACTGAAGCTTTCTTT
-	TRBV6-6	TRBJ1-4	TRBD1	CASRDRVGNEKLFF	TGTGCCAGCAGGGACAGGGTGGGAAATGAAAAACTGTTTTTT
-	TRBV12-5	TRBJ2-1	-	CASGPPGSYNEQFF	TGTGCTAGTGGGCCTCCGGGGAGTTACAATGAGCAGTTCTTC
-	TRBV2	TRBJ2-2	-	CASSLQDANTGELFF	TGTGCCAGCAGTTTACAGGACGCGAACACCGGGGAGCTGTTTTTT
-	TRBV7-9	TRBJ2-7	-	CASSYQGPRDEQYF	TGTGCCAGCAGCTACCAGGGCCCCCGGGACGAGCAGTACTTC
-	TRBV9	TRBJ2-4	-	CASSVAGDFAKNIQYF	TGTGCCAGCAGCGTTGCAGGGGATTTTGCCAAAAACATTCAGTACTTC
-	TRBV7-8	TRBJ2-2	TRBD1	CASSLEGTVTGELFF	TGTGCCAGCAGCTTAGAGGGGACAGTCACCGGGGAGCTGTTTTTT
-	TRBV4-1	TRBJ2-3	TRBD2	CASSQEGADGTMDTDTQYF	TGCGCCAGCAGCCAAGAAGGGGCAGACGGGACTATGGACACAGATACGCAGTATTTT
-	TRBV28	TRBJ2-5	TRBD2	CASSLGGGDIQTQYF	TGTGCCAGCAGTTTAGGCGGGGGGGATATTCAGACCCAGTACTTC
-	TRBV7-9	TRBJ2-5	TRBD1	CASSLGIVRGQTETQYF	TGTGCCAGCAGCTTAGGGATTGTAAGGGGGCAGACGGAGACCCAGTACTTC
many	TRBV7-8	TRBJ2-1	-	CASSLFGTPNNEQFF	TGTGCCAGCAGCTTATTTGGGACACCTAACAATGAGCAGTTCTTC
-	TRBV27	TRBJ2-3	-	CASRLAMPDTQYF	TGTGCCAGCAGACTAGCCATGCCAGATACGCAGTATTTT
-	TRBV28	TRBJ1-2	TRBD1	CASSRTMDRASVGYTF	TGTGCCAGCAGTCGAACTATGGACAGGGCCTCGGTTGGCTACACCTTC
-	TRBV6-5	TRBJ1-2	-	CASRSGTRSYTF	TGTGCCAGCAGGTCCGGGACAAGAAGTTACACCTTC
-	TRBV4-1	TRBJ2-3	TRBD2	CASSQGLAALDTQYF	TGCGCCAGCAGCCAAGGACTAGCGGCTTTAGATACGCAGTATTTT
-	TRBV2	TRBJ1-5	TRBD1	CASSVRFRDRPNSNQPQHF	TGTGCCAGCAGTGTTCGTTTTAGGGACAGGCCAAATAGCAATCAGCCCCAGCATTTT
-	TRBV28	TRBJ1-2	-	CASSLFSGFKGYTF	TGTGCCAGCAGTCTGTTCTCGGGGTTTAAGGGCTACACCTTC
-	TRBV19	TRBJ1-5	TRBD1	CASSGGTGVSNQPQHF	TGTGCCAGTAGTGGGGGGACAGGGGTTAGCAATCAGCCCCAGCATTTT
-	TRBV29-1	TRBJ2-7	TRBD2	CSVEGSGIYEQYF	TGCAGCGTTGAAGGAAGCGGGATCTACGAGCAGTACTTC
-	TRBV9	TRBJ2-5	TRBD2	CASSSTSGGAGETQYF	TGTGCCAGCAGCTCGACTAGCGGGGGCGCCGGGGAGACCCAGTACTTC
-	TRBV4-1	TRBJ2-1	-	CASSQAGNEQFF	TGCGCCAGCAGCCAAGCGGGCAATGAGCAGTTCTTC